This T cell receptor (beta chain) was captured by sequencing in a study of T cell changes during pregnancy in multiple sclerosis. V was trimmed by 0 bases and J by 3 bases, leaving 6 bases between them. The CDR3 length is 13 residues. Germline CDR1 and CDR2: KGHSY and FQNENV. The assay was immunoSEQ multiplex PCR, and TCRdb's table has in-frame clones only and misses some. This table holds some 44,000 clones, about nine tenths found once. The sequencing used CD4+ T cells from peripheral blood mononuclear cells, collected in the second trimester of pregnancy. V and J are TRBV16 and TRBJ2-7; the D is unclear. This clonotype originated in a female donor with multiple sclerosis, enrolled in a pregnancy study. The CDR3 DNA reads TGTGCCAGCAGCCAATCAGCTATCTACGAGCAGTACTTC. This codes for CASSQSAIYEQYF.